This T cell receptor (beta chain) is from a study of control samples from healthy donors and cancer patients. From germline, CDR1 is SEHNR and CDR2 FQNEAQ (reference sequence). This CDR3 is 12 amino acids long. V shed 3 bases and J shed 4 bases, with 7 bases lying between them. The assay was immunoSEQ multiplex PCR, and TCRdb's table has in-frame clones only and misses some. The table records around 30,000 clones, 94% of them present only once. The chain recombines TRBV7-9 with TRBJ2-7, with D possibly being TRBD2 (6 bases). The clonotype originates from a man between 60 and 75 years old in good health. Sequenced material: blood. Written as DNA, the CDR3 is TGTGCCAGCAGCTTTCGGGAGTACGAGCAGTACTTC. Its translation: CASSFREYEQYF.